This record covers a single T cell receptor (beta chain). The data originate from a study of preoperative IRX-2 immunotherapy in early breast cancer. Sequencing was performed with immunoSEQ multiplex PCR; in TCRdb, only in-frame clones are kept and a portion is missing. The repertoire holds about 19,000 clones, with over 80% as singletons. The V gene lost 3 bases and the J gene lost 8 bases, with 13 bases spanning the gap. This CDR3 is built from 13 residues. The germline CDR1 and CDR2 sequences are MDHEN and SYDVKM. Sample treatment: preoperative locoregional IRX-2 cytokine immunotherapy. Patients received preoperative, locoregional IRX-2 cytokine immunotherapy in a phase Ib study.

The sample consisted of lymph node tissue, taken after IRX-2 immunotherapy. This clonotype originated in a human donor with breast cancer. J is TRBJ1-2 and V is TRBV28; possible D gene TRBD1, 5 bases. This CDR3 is CASSLNRHQGYTF. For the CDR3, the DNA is TGTGCCAGCAGTTTGAACAGGCATCAGGGCTACACCTTC.